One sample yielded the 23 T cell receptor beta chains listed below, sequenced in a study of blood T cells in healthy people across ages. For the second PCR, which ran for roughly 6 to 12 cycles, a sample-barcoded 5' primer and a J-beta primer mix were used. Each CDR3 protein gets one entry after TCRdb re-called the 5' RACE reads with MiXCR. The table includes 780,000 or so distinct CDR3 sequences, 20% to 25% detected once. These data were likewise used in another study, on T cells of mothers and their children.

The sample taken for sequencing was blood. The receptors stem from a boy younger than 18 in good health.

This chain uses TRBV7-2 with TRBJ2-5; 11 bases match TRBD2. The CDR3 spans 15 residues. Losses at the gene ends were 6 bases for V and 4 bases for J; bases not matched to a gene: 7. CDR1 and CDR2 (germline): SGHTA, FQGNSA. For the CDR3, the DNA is TGTGCCAGCAGAAATTACGGGACTAGCGGAGAGACCCAGTACTTC. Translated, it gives CASRNYGTSGETQYF.

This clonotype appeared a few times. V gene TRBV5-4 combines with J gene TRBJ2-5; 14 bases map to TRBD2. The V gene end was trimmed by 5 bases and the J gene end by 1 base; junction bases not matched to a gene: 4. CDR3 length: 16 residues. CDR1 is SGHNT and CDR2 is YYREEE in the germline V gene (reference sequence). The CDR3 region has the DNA TGTGCCAGCAGGCGGACTAGCGGGGGGTCCCAAGAGACCCAGTACTTC. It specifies CASRRTSGGSQETQYF.

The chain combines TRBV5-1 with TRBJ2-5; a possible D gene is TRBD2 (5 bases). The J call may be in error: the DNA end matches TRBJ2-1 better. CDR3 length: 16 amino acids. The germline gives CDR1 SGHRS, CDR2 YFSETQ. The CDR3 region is CASSRGLGNGNDEQFF. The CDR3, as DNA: TGCGCCAGCAGCCGGGGATTGGGAAACGGTAACGATGAGCAGTTCTTC.

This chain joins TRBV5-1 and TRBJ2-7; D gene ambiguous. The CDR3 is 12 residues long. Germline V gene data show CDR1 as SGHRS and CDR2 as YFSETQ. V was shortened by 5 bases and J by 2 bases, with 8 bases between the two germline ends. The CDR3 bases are TGCGCCAGCAGGGCGACAACCTACGAGCAGTACTTC. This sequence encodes CASRATTYEQYF. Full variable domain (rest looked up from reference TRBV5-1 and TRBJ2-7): KAGVTQTPRYLIKTRGQQVTLSCSPISGHRSVSWYQQTPGQGLQFLFEYFSETQRNKGNFPGRFSGRQFSNSRSEMNVSTLELGDSALYLCASRATTYEQYFGPGTRLTVT.

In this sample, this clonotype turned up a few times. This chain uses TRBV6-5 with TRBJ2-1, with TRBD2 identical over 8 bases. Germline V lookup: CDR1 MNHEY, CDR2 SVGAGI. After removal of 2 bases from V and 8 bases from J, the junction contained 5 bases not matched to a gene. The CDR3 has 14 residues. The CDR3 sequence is CASSYGTSGYEQFF. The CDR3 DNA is TGTGCCAGCAGTTACGGGACTAGTGGTTATGAGCAGTTCTTC.

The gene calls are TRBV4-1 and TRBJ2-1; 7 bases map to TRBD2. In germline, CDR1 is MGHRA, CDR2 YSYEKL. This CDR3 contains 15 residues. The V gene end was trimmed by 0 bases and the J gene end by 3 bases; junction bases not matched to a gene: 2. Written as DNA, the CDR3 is TGCGCCAGCAGCCAAGATCCTAGCGGCTACAATGAGCAGTTCTTC. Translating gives CASSQDPSGYNEQFF.

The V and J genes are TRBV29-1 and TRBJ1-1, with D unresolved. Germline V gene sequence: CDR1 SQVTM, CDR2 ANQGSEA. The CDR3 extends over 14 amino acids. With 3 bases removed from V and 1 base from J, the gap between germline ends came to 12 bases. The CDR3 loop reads CSVELSPGNTEAFF. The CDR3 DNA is TGCAGCGTTGAGTTGAGTCCGGGGAACACTGAAGCTTTCTTT.

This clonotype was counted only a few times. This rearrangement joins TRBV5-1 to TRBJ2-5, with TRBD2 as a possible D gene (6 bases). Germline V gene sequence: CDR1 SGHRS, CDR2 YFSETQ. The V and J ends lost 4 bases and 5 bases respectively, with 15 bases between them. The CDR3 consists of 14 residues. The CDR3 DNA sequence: TGCGCCAGCAGCCCGGGTCCCCGGGAGGAGACCCAGTACTTC. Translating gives CASSPGPREETQYF.

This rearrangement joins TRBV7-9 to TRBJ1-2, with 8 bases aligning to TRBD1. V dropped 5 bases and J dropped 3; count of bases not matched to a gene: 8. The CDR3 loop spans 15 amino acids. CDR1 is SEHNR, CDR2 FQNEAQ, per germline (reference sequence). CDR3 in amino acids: CASSHGTGIDYGYTF. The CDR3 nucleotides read TGTGCCAGCAGCCACGGGACAGGAATAGACTATGGCTACACCTTC.

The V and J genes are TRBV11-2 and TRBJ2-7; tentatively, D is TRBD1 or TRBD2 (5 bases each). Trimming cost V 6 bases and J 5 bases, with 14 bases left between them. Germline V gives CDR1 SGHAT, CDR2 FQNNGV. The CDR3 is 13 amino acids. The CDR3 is CASSSVGEHEQYF. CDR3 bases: TGTGCCAGCAGTTCCGTGGGGGAGCACGAGCAGTACTTC.

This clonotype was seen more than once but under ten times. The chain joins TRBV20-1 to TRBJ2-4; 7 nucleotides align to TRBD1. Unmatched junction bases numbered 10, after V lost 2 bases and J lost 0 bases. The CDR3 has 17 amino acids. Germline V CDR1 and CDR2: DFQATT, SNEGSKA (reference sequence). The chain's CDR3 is CSARSPGQSLAKNIQYF. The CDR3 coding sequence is TGCAGTGCTAGAAGTCCGGGACAGAGCCTAGCCAAAAACATTCAGTACTTC.

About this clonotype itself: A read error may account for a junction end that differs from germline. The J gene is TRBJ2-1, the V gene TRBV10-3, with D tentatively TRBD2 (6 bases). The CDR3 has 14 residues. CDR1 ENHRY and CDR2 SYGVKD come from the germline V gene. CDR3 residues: CAIRREISYNEQFF. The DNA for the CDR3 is TGCGCCATCAGGAGGGAGATCTCCTACAATGAGCAGTTCTTC.

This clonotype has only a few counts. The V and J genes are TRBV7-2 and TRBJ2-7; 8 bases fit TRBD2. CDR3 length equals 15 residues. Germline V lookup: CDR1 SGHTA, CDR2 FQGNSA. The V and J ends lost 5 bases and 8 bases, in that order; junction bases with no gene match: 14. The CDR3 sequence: CASSPPGVAGLQQYF. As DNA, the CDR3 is TGTGCCAGCAGCCCTCCCGGGGTAGCGGGACTGCAGCAGTACTTC.

The CDR3 here is CASSQGSGEKLFF. CDR3 sequence (DNA): TGCGCCAGCAGCCAAGGATCCGGGGAAAAACTGTTTTTT. This chain links TRBV4-3 with TRBJ1-4; D uncertain. V lost 1 base and J 8 bases, leaving 8 bases between the germline ends. CDR1 LGHNA and CDR2 YSLEER come from the germline V gene. The CDR3 is 13 amino acids.

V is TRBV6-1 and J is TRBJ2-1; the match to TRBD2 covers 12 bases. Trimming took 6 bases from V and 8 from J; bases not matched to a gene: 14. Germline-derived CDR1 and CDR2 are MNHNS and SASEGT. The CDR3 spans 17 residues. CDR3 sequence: CASSPGLTSGRSDEQFF. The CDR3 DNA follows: TGTGCCAGCAGCCCTGGTTTAACTAGCGGGAGGTCCGATGAGCAGTTCTTC.

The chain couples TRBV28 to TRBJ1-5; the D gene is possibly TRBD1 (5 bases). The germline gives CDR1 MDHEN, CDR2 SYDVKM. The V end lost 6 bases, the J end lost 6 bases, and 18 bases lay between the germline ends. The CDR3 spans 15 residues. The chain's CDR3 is CASRPRDGRGQPQHF. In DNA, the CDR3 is TGTGCCAGCAGGCCCCGGGACGGGAGGGGTCAGCCCCAGCATTTT.

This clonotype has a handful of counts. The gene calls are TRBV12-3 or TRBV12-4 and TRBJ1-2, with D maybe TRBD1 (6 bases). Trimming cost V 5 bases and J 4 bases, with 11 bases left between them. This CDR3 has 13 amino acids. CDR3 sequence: CASSNTGFYGYTF. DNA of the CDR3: TGTGCCAGCAGTAATACAGGGTTCTATGGCTACACCTTC.

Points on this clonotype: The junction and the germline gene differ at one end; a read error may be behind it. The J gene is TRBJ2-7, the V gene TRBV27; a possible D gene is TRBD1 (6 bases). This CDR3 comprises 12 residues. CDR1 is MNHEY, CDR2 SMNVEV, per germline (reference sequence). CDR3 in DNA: TGCGTCTCCGGACAGTCCTCCTACGAGCAGTACTTC. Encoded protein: CVSGQSSYEQYF.

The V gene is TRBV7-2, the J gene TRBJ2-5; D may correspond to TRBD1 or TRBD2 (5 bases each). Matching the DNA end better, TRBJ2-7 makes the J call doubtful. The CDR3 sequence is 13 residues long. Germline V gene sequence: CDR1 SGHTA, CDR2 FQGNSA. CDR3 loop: CASSGDLSDEQYF. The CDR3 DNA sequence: TGTGCCAGCAGCGGGGACCTCAGCGACGAGCAGTACTTC.

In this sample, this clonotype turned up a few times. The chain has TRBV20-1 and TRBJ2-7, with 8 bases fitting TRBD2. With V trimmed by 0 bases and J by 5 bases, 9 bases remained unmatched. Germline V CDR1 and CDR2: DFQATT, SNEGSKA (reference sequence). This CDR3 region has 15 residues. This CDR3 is CSARDLSGRAHEQYF. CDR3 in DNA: TGCAGTGCTAGAGATCTAAGCGGGAGAGCCCACGAGCAGTACTTC.

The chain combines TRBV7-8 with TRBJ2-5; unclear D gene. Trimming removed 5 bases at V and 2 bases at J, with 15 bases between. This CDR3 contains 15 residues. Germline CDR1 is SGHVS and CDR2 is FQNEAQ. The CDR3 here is CASSAPSDNQETQYF. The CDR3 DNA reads TGTGCCAGCAGCGCTCCCAGCGATAATCAAGAGACCCAGTACTTC.

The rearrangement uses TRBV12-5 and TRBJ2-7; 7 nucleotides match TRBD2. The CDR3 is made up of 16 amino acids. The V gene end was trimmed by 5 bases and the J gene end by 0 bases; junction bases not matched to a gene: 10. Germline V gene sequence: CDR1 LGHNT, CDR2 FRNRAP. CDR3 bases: TGTGCTAGTGGTCCCAAGGGAGGGAGGGCCTCCTACGAGCAGTACTTC. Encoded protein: CASGPKGGRASYEQYF.

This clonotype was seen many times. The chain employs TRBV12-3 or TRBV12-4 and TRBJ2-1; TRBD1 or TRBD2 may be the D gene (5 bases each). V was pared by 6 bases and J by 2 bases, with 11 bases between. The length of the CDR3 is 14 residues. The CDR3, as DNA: TGTGCCAGCAGCTCCGGGACCACCTACAATGAGCAGTTCTTC. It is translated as CASSSGTTYNEQFF.